The source of this TCR beta chain is a study of cytomegalovirus exposure and HLA in healthy donors. V lost 7 bases, J lost 2 bases, and 16 bases lay in between. The CDR3 contains 15 residues. Germline loops: CDR1 MNHEY, CDR2 SVGAGI. Study-wide results and caveats: Associated with HLA alleles at 0.05 false discovery rate in a later analysis were around 17,000 TCR beta sequences. CMV serostatus was the only recorded immune exposure for donors. Analyses of presence/absence relied on an assumption of roughly uniform sequencing depth across donors. When analyzed later, a missense DCLRE1C variant was found to be linked to TCR beta V- and J-gene trimming.

In the PCR, 60 Vbeta and 13 Jbeta primers were used. Here immunoSEQ multiplex PCR was the method, and the copy in TCRdb shows in-frame clones only, minus some. In the table there are around 150,000 clones, over 75% of which are singletons. This clone was seen a few times. The target antigen is unknown. The source material was PBMCs. This sequence was found in a man aged 35 to 55 in good health and CMV-seronegative. The chain couples TRBV6-5 to TRBJ2-3; possibly TRBD2 for D (6 bases). The CDR3 region has the DNA TGTGCCAGCATCGACGTGGGGGGTGTCACAGATACGCAGTATTTT. Residues: CASIDVGGVTDTQYF.